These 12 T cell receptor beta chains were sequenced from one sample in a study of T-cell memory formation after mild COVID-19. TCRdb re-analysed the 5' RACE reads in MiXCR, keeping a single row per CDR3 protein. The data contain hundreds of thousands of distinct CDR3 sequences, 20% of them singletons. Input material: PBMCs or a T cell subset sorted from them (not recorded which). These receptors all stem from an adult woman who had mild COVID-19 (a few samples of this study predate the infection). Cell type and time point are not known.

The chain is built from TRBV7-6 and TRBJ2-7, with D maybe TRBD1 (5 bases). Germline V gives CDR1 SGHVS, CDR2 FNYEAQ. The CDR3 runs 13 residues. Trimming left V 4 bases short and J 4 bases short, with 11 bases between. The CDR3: CASSSNQGYEQYF. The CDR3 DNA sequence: TGTGCCAGCAGCTCAAACCAGGGTTACGAGCAGTACTTC.

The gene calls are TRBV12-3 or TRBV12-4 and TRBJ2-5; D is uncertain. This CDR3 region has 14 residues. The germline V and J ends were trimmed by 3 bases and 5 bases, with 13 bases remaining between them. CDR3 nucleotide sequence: TGTGCCAGCAGTTTCCTGAAACACGGGGAGACCCAGTACTTC. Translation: CASSFLKHGETQYF.

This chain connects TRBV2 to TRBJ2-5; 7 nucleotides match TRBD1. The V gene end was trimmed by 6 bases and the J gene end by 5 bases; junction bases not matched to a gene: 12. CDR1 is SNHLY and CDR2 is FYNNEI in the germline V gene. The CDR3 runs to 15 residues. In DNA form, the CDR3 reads TGTGCCAGCAGAGAACTTACAACAGGGGCCGAGACCCAGTACTTC. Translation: CASRELTTGAETQYF.

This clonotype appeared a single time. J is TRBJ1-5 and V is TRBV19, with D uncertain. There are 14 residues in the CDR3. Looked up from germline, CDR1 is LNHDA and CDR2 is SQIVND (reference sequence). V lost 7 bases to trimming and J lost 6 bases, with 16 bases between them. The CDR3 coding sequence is TGTGCCAGTACTCCCCGTGGGAATGGTCAGCCCCAGCATTTT. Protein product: CASTPRGNGQPQHF.

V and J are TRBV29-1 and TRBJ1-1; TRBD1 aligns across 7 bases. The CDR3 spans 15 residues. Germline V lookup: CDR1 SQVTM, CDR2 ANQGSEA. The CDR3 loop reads CKRGVYRQGPTEAFF. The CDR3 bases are TGCAAGCGGGGCGTATACCGACAGGGCCCCACTGAAGCTTTCTTT.

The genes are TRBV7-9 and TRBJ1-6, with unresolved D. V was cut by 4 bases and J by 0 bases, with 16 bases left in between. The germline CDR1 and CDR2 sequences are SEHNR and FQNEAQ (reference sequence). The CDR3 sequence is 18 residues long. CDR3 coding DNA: TGTGCCAGCAGCTCATCTCGGGCCGCACTCTCCTATAATTCACCCCTCCACTTT. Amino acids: CASSSSRAALSYNSPLHF.

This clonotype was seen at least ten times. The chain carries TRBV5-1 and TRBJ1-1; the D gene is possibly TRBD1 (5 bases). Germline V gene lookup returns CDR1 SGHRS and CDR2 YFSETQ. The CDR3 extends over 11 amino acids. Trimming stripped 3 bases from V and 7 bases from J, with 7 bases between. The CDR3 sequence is CASSSGLEAFF. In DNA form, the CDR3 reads TGCGCCAGCAGCTCGGGGCTTGAAGCTTTCTTT.

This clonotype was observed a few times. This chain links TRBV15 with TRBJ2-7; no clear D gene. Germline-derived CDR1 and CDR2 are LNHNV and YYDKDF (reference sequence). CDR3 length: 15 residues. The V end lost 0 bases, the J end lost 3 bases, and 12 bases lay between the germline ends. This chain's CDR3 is CATSRDTKGNYEQYF. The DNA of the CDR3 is TGTGCCACCAGCAGAGATACGAAAGGGAACTACGAGCAGTACTTC.

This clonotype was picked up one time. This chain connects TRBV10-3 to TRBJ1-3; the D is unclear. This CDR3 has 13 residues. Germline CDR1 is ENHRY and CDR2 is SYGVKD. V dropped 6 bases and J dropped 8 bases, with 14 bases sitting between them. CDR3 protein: CAISLERVDTIYF. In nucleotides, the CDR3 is TGTGCCATCAGCCTCGAGAGGGTAGACACCATATATTTT.

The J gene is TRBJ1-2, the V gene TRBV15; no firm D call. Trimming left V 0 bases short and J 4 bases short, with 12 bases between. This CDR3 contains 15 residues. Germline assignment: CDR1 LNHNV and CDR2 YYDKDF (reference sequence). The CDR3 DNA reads TGTGCCACCAGCAGAGATAGAGGCAGAACCTATGGCTACACCTTC. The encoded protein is CATSRDRGRTYGYTF.

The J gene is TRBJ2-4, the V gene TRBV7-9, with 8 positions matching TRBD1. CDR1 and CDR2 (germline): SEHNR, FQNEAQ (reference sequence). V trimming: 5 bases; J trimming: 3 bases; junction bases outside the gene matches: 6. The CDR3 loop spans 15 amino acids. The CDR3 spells CASSTGQVDKNIQYF. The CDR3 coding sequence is TGTGCCAGCAGCACGGGACAGGTGGACAAAAACATTCAGTACTTC. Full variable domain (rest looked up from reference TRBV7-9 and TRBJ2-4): DTGVSQNPRHKITKRGQNVTFRCDPISEHNRLYWYRQTLGQGPEFLTYFQNEAQLEKSRLLSDRFSAERPKGSFSTLEIQRTEQGDSAMYLCASSTGQVDKNIQYFGAGTRLSVL.

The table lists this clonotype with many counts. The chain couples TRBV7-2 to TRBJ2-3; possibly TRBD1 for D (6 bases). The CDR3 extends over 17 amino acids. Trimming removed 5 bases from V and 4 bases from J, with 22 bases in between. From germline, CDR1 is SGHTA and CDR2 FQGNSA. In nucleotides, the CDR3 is TGTGCCAGCAGCGTCCGACGAGGGGGTGGAGCGGCAGATACGCAGTATTTT. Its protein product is CASSVRRGGGAADTQYF.